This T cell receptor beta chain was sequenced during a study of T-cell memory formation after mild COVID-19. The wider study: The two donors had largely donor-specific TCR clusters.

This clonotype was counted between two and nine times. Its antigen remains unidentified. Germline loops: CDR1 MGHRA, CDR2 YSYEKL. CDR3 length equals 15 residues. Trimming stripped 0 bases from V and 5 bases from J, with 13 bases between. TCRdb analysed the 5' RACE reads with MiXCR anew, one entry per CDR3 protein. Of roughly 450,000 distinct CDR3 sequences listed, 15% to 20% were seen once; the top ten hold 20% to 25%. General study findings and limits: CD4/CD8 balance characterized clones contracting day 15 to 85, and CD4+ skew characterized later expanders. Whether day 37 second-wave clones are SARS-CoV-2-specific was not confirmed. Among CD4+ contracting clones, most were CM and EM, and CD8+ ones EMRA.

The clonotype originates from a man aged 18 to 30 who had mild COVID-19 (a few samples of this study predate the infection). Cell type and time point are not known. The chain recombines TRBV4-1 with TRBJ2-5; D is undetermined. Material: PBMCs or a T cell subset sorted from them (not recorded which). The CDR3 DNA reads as TGCGCCAGCAGCCAAGACCCCTTAAGAAGGGAGACCCAGTACTTC. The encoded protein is CASSQDPLRRETQYF.